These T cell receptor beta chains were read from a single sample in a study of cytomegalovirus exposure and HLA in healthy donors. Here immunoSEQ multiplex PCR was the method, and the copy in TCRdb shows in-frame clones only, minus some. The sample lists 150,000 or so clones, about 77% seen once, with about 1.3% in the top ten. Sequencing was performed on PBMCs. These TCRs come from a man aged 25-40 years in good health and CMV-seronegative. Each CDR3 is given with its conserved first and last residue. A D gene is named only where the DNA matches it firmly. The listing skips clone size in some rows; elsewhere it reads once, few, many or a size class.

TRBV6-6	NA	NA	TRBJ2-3	TGTGCCAGCAGTTACAGCGATACGCAGTATTTT	CASSYSDTQYF
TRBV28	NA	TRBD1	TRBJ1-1	TGTGCCAGCAGTTCCCCAGGGGGCTCGAGGACTGAAGCTTTCTTT	CASSSPGGSRTEAFF
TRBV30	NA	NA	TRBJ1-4	TGTGCCTGGAGTCCACGGACAGCAACTAATGAAAAACTGTTTTTT	CAWSPRTATNEKLFF
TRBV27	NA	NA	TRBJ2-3	TGTGCCAGCAGCCTTGACGGGACAGATACGCAGTATTTT	CASSLDGTDTQYF
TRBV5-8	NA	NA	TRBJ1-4	TGTGCCAGCAGCTTACGGCAGGGCTTTGAAAAACTGTTTTTT	CASSLRQGFEKLFF
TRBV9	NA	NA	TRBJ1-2	TGTGCCAGCACCCCTGGGGGCACCCTAGGAGGCTACACCTTC	CASTPGGTLGGYTF
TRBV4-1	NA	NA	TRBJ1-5	TGCGCCAGCAGCCAAGATGGAGGGATAGGCAATCAGCCCCAGCATTTT	CASSQDGGIGNQPQHF
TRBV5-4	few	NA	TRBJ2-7	TGTGCCAGCAGCTTGGGGGCCCTTAAGGGGGTATCCTACGAGCAGTACTTC	CASSLGALKGVSYEQYF
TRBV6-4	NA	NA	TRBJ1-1	TGTGCCAGCAGTGACTCCCAGGGCACTGAAGCTTTCTTT	CASSDSQGTEAFF
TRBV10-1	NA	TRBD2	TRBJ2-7	TGCGCCGGCAGCGGAGCGGCGCGGGAGGGCCGTTACGAGCAGTACTTC	CAGSGAAREGRYEQYF
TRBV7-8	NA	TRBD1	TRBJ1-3	TGTGCCAGCAGCTTAGTAACAGGGGGCGGAAACACCATATATTTT	CASSLVTGGGNTIYF
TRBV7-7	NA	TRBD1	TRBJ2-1	TGTGCTAGCAGCGCCGGGACAGCCACCTACAATGAGCAGTTCTTC	CASSAGTATYNEQFF
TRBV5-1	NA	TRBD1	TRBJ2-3	TGCGCCAGCAGCTCGAGGACAGGATTCACAGATACGCAGTATTTT	CASSSRTGFTDTQYF
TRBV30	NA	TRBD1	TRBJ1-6	TGTGCCTGGACTGGACAGGGAGATTTCGGTAATTCACCCCTCCACTTT	CAWTGQGDFGNSPLHF
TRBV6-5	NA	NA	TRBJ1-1	TGTGCCAGCAGTAAGGGACAGAACACTGAAGCTTTCTTT	CASSKGQNTEAFF
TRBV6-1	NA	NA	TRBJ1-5	TGTGCCAGCGCGGAGGCCCGGGAGCAGCCCCAGCATTTT	CASAEAREQPQHF
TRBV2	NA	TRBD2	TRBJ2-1	TGTGCCAGCCTTCGGGGGGTCTCCTACAATGAGCAGTTCTTC	CASLRGVSYNEQFF
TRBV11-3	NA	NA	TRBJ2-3	TGTGCCAGCAGCCCGCCCCTGGCTAGCGCCACCACAGATACGCAGTATTTT	CASSPPLASATTDTQYF
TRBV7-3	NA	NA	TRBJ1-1	TGTGCCAGCAGCCCAGCAGGGTGGGACACTGAAGCTTTCTTT	CASSPAGWDTEAFF
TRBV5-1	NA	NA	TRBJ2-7	TGCGCCAGCAGCTTGGACAGAATCAGCTCCTACGAGCAGTACTTC	CASSLDRISSYEQYF
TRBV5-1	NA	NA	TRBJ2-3	TGCGCCAGCAGCTTGGCGGGAACCACGTACACAGATACGCAGTATTTT	CASSLAGTTYTDTQYF
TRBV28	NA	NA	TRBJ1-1	TGTGCCAGCAGTTTACACACGAAGAACACTGAAGCTTTCTTT	CASSLHTKNTEAFF
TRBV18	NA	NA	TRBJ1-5	TGTGCCAGCTCACCGGCAGGGGTCAATCAGCCCCAGCATTTT	CASSPAGVNQPQHF
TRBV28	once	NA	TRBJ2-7	TGTGCCAGCAGCCCAACGTCAGGGTTCAACGAGCAGTACTTC	CASSPTSGFNEQYF
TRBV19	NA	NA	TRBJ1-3	TGTGCCAGTAGTATTGGTGGGGGCCCTGGAAACACCATATATTTT	CASSIGGGPGNTIYF
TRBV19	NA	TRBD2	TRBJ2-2	TGTGCCACCAGGACTAGCGGGAGTGGCGGGGAGCTGTTTTTT	CATRTSGSGGELFF
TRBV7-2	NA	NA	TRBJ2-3	TGTGCCAGCAGCTTAGAACGGGGGGCCGCGGCGGGAGATACGCAGTATTTT	CASSLERGAAAGDTQYF
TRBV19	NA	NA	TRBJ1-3	TGTGCCAGTAGTATGGGCAGCACTGGAAACACCATATATTTT	CASSMGSTGNTIYF
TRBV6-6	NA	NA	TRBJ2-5	TGTGCCAGCAGTTCACAAGAAATAGCACAAGAGACCCAGTACTTC	CASSSQEIAQETQYF
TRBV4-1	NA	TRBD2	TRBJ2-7	TGCGCCAGCAGCCAAGATGTCGCGGGAGGTTCTTCCTACGAGCAGTACTTC	CASSQDVAGGSSYEQYF
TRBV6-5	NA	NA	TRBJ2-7	TGTGCCACCAGGCGGGGAACGCAGTATTTC	CATRRGTQYF
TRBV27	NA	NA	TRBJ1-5	TGTGCCAGCAGACCGGAGGGCAATCAGCCCCAGCATTTT	CASRPEGNQPQHF
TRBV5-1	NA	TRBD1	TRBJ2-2	TGCGCCAGCAGCTACTGGGACAGAGACACCGGGGAGCTGTTTTTT	CASSYWDRDTGELFF
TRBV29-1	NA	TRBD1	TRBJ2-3	TGCAGCCTCCTCGCCGGGACAGGGGTCTCTCGCACAGATACGCAGTATTTT	CSLLAGTGVSRTDTQYF
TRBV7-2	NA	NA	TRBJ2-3	TGTGCCAGCAGCTGGCGGGCCAGCAGCACAGATACGCAGTATTTT	CASSWRASSTDTQYF
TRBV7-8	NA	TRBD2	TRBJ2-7	TGTGCCAGCAGCTCTAGCGGGACCTCCTACGAGCAGTACTTC	CASSSSGTSYEQYF
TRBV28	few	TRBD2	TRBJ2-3	TGTGCCAGCAGTTTATTTAGCGGGGGGGCCGGAGATACGCAGTATTTT	CASSLFSGGAGDTQYF
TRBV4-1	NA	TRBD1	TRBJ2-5	TGCGCCAGCAGCCTTAACCGACAGGGGGACGGGCAAGAGACCCAGTACTTC	CASSLNRQGDGQETQYF
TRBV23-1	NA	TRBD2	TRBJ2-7	TGCGCCAGCAGTCGCCCTGGAACCGGGGATTCGATTCTAGCGGAGCGGGGCTACGAGCAGTACTTC	CASSRPGTGDSILAERGYEQYF
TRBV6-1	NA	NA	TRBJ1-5	TGTGCCAGCAGTGCGAGAGAGATTGGTGGCAATCAGCCCCAGCATTTT	CASSAREIGGNQPQHF
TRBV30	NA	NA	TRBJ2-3	TGTGCCTGGAAAAGCGGAGTCTCTAGCACAGATACGCAGTATTTT	CAWKSGVSSTDTQYF
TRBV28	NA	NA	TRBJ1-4	TGTGCCAGCAGTTTCCCCCCGCTAAATGAAAAACTGTTTTTT	CASSFPPLNEKLFF
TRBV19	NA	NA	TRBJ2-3	TGTGCCAGTAATGGCAGGGGTACAGATACGCAGTATTTT	CASNGRGTDTQYF
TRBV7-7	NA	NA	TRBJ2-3	TGTGCTAGCAGCTTAAGCGGCACAGATACGCAGTATTTT	CASSLSGTDTQYF
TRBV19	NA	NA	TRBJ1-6	TGTGCCAGTAGTCCCGCGTCGGGGTCACCCCTCCACTTT	CASSPASGSPLHF
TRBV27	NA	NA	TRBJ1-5	TGTGCCAGCAGTTCCGCGGGGGGTAGGGGTCAGCCCCAGCATTTT	CASSSAGGRGQPQHF
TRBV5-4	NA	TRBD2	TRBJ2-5	TGTGCCAGCAGCGCGGGACTAGCGGTCTCGAAAGAGACCCAGTACTTC	CASSAGLAVSKETQYF
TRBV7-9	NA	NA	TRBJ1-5	TGTGCCAGCACCTCGTTACTCGGCAATCAGCCCCAGCATTTT	CASTSLLGNQPQHF
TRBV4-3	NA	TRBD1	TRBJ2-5	TGCGCCAGCAGCCGCTCGACAGGGACGGAGACCCAGTACTTC	CASSRSTGTETQYF
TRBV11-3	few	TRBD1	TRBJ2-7	TGTGCCAGCAGCTTAGGGACCGGGACAGGGGGCTACGAGCAGTACTTC	CASSLGTGTGGYEQYF
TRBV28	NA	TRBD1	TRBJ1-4	TGTGCCAGCAGTCCCGGCCCGGGACAGGGAGGAGAAAAACTGTTTTTT	CASSPGPGQGGEKLFF
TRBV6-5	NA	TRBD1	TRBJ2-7	TGTGCCAGCAGCGGGACAACAGGGGGATACAACGAGCAGTACTTC	CASSGTTGGYNEQYF
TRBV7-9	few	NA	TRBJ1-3	TGTGCCAGCAGCGTTTCAGGGGATACTGGAAACACCATATATTTT	CASSVSGDTGNTIYF
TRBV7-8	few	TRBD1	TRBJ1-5	TGTGCCAGCAGCTTACCGGACAGGTCGCGCAATCAGCCCCAGCATTTT	CASSLPDRSRNQPQHF
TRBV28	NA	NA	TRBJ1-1	TGTGCCAGCAGTTGGCCGGGTATCACTGAAGCTTTCTTT	CASSWPGITEAFF
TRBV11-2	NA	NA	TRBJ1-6	TGTGCCAGCAGCTTAGCGGGGAGCTCCTATAATTCACCCCTCCACTTT	CASSLAGSSYNSPLHF
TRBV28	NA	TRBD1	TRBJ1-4	TGTGCCAGCAGTTTTGGGGGACAGGGAAATGAAAAACTGTTTTTT	CASSFGGQGNEKLFF
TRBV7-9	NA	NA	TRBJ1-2	TGTGCCAGCAGCCCCGGTCTCGTGCGTTTTAACTATGGCTACACCTTC	CASSPGLVRFNYGYTF
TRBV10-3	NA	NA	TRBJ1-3	TGTGCCATCAGTGGCCCTGACTATAGCTCTGGAAACACCATATATTTT	CAISGPDYSSGNTIYF
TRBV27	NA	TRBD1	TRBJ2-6	TGTGCCACTGGACAGGGTCTGACCAACGTCCTGACTTTC	CATGQGLTNVLTF